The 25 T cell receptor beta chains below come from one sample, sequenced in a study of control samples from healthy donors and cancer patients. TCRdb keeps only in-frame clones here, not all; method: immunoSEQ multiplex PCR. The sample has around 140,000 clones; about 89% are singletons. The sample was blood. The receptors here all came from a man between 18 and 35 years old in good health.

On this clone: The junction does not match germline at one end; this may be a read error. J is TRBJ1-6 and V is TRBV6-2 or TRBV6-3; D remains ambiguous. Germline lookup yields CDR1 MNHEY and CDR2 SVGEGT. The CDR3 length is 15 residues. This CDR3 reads CASSYLSSGNSPLHF. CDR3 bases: TGTGCCAGCAGTTACTTAAGCTCGGGTAATTCACCCCTTCACTTT.

The CDR3: CASSPSSRGRYTF. The CDR3 bases are TGTGCCAGCAGTCCCTCATCTAGGGGTCGCTACACCTTC. The chain combines TRBV28 with TRBJ1-2; D is possibly TRBD1 (5 bases). V shed 5 bases and J shed 9 bases, with 16 bases lying between them. The CDR3 extends over 13 amino acids. Germline V gene sequence: CDR1 MDHEN, CDR2 SYDVKM.

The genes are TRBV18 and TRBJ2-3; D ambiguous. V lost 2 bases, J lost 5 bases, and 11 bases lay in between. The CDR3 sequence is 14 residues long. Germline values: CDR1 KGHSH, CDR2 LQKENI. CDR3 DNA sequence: TGTGCCAGCTCACCAGGCGGCCCCGGAGATACGCAGTATTTT. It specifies CASSPGGPGDTQYF.

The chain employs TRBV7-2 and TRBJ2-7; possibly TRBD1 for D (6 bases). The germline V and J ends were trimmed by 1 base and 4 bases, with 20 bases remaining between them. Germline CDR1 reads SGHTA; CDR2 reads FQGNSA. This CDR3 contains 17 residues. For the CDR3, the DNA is TGTGCCAGCAGCTTAGGGCACAGGGCAACTTTACCTTACGAGCAGTACTTC. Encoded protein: CASSLGHRATLPYEQYF. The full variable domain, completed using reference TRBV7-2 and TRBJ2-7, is GAGVSQSPSNKVTEKGKDVELRCDPISGHTALYWYRQSLGQGLEFLIYFQGNSAPDKSGLPSDRFSAERTGGSVSTLTIQRTQQEDSAVYLCASSLGHRATLPYEQYFGPGTRLTVT.

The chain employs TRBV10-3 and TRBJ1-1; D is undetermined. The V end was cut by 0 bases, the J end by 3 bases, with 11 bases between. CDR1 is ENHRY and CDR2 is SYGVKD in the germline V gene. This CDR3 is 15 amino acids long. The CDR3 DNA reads TGTGCCATCAGTGAGTCTCAGGTCGCGGACACTGAAGCTTTCTTT. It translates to CAISESQVADTEAFF.

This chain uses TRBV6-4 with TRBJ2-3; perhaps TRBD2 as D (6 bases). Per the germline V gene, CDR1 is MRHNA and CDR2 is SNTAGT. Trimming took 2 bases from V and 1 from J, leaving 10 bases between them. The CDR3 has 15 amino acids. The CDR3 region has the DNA TGTGCCAGCAGTGACGGGCGGGGAGGCACAGATACGCAGTATTTT. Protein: CASSDGRGGTDTQYF.

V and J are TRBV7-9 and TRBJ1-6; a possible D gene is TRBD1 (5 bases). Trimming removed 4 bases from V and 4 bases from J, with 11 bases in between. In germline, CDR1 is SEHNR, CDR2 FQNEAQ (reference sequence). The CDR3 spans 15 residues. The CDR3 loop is CASSSPGPYNSPLHF. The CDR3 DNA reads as TGTGCCAGCAGCTCTCCGGGACCGTATAATTCACCCCTCCACTTT.

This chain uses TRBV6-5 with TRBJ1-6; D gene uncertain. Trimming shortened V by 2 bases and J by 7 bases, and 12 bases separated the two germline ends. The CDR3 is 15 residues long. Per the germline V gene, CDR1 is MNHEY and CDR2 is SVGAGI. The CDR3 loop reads CASSYTGSGNSPLHF. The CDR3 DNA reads TGTGCCAGCAGTTACACCGGCTCTGGGAATTCACCCCTCCACTTT.

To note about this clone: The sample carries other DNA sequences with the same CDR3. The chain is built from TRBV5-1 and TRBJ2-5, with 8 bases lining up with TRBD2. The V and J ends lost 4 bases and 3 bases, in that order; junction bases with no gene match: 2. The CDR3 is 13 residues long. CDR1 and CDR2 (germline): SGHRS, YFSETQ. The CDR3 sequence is CASSLGGEETQYF. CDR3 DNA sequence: TGCGCCAGCAGCCTCGGGGGGGAAGAGACCCAGTACTTC.

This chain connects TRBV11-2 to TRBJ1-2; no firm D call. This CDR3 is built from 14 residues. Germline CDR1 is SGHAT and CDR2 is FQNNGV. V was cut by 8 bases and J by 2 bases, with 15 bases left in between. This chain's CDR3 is CASSRRAPNYGYTF. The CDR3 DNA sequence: TGTGCCAGCTCAAGAAGGGCACCAAACTATGGCTACACCTTC. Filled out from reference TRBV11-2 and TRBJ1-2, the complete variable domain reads EAGVAQSPRYKIIEKRQSVAFWCNPISGHATLYWYQQILGQGPKLLIQFQNNGVVDDSQLPKDRFSAERLKGVDSTLKIQPAKLEDSAVYLCASSRRAPNYGYTFGSGTRLTVV.

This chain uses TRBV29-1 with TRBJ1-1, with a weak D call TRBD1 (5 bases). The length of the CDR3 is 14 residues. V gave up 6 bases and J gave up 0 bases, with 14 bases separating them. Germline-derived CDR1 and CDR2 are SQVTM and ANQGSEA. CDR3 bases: TGCAGCGTGGGGGAAGGCCAGATGAACACTGAAGCTTTCTTT. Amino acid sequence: CSVGEGQMNTEAFF.

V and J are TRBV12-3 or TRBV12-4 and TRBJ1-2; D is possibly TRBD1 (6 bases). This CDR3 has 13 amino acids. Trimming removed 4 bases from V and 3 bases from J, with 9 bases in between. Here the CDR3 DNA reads TGTGCCAGCAGTTACAGGGAAGACTATGGCTACACCTTC. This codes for CASSYREDYGYTF.

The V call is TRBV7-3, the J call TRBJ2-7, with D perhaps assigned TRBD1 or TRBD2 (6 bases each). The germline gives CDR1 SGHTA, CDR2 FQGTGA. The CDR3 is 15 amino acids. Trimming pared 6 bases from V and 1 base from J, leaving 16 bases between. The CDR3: CASSLQGGESYEQYF. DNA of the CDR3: TGTGCCAGCAGTTTACAGGGAGGAGAGTCCTACGAGCAGTACTTC.

CDR3: CASSMDRGNTGELFF. The DNA for the CDR3 is TGCGCCAGCAGCATGGACAGGGGGAACACCGGGGAGCTGTTTTTT. The chain has TRBV5-1 and TRBJ2-2, with 9 bases identical to TRBD1. Germline lookup yields CDR1 SGHRS and CDR2 YFSETQ. The CDR3 extends over 15 amino acids. Trimming cost V 4 bases and J 1 base; bases outside gene matches: 2.

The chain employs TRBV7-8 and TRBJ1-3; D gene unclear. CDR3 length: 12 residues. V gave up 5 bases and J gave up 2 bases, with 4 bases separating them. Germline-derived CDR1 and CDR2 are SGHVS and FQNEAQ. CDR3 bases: TGTGCCAGCAGCCAGGCTGGAAACACCATATATTTT. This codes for CASSQAGNTIYF.

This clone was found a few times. CDR3 residues: CASSLLGAYEAFF. CDR3 bases: TGTGCCAGCAGTTTATTGGGGGCTTATGAAGCTTTCTTT. V gene TRBV27 combines with J gene TRBJ1-1, with D possibly matching TRBD1 (6 bases). CDR1 and CDR2 from the germline V gene are MNHEY and SMNVEV (reference sequence). The V and J ends lost 1 base and 7 bases respectively, with 10 bases between them. The CDR3 covers 13 residues.

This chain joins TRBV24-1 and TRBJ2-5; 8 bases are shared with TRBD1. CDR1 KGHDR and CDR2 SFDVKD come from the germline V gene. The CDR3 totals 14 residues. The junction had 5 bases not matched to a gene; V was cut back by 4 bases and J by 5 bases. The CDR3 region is CATSDQDRAETQYF. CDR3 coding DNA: TGTGCCACCAGTGACCAGGACAGGGCGGAGACCCAGTACTTC.

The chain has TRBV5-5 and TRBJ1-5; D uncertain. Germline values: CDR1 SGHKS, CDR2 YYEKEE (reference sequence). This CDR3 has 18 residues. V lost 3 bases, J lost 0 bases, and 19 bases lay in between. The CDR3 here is CASSSRGADQYSNQPQHF. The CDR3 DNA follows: TGTGCCAGCAGCTCCCGGGGAGCGGATCAATATAGCAATCAGCCCCAGCATTTT.

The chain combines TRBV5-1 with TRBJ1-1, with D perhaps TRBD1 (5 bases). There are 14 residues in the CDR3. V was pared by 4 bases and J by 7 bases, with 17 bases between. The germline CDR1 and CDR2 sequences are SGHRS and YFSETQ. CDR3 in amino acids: CASSQDGGLGEAFF. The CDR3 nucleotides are TGCGCCAGCAGCCAAGACGGGGGTCTCGGTGAAGCTTTCTTT.

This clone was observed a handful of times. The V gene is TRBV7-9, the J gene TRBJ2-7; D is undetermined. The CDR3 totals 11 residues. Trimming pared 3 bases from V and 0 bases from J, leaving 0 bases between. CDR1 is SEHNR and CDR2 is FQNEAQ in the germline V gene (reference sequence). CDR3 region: CASSFSYEQYF. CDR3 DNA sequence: TGTGCCAGCAGCTTCTCCTACGAGCAGTACTTC.

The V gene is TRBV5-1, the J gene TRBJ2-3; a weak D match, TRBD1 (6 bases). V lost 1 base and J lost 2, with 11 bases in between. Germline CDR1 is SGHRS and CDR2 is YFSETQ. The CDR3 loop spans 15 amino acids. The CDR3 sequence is CASSLSGHPTDTQYF. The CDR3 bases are TGCGCCAGCAGCTTGTCGGGACATCCCACAGATACGCAGTATTTT.

The CDR3 sequence: CASSLAGGGYTF. In DNA, the CDR3 is TGTGCCAGCAGTTTAGCAGGGGGTGGCTACACCTTC. V is TRBV28 and J is TRBJ1-2; TRBD1 matches at 7 bases. V shed 2 bases and J 7 bases; nucleotides not matched to a gene: 1. Germline lookup yields CDR1 MDHEN and CDR2 SYDVKM. This CDR3 has 12 amino acids.

In DNA form, the CDR3 reads TGTGCCAGCAGTTCCTGGACAGGGGGCGATGAGCAGTTCTTC. This sequence encodes CASSSWTGGDEQFF. The chain uses TRBV28 and TRBJ2-1; 11 positions match TRBD1. Looked up from germline, CDR1 is MDHEN and CDR2 is SYDVKM. The J segment lost 8 bases and the V segment lost 4 bases, leaving 4 bases of the junction unmatched. CDR3 length: 14 residues.

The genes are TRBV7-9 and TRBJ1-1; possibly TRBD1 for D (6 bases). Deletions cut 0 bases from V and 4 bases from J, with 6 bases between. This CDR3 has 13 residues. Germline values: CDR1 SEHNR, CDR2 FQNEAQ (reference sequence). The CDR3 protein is CASSLAGATEAFF. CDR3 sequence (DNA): TGTGCCAGCAGCTTAGCGGGGGCCACTGAAGCTTTCTTT.

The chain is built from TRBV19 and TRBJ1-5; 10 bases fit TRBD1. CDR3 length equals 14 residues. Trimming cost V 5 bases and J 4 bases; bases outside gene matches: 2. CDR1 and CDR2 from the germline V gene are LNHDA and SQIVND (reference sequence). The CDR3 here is CASSVGQGNQPQHF. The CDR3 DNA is TGTGCCAGTAGTGTGGGACAGGGGAATCAGCCCCAGCATTTT. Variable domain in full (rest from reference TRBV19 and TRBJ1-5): DGGITQSPKYLFRKEGQNVTLSCEQNLNHDAMYWYRQDPGQGLRLIYYSQIVNDFQKGDIAEGYSVSREKKESFPLTVTSAQKNPTAFYLCASSVGQGNQPQHFGDGTRLSIL.